A selection of T cell receptor beta chains follows, all from one sample in a study of response to subunit inactivated influenza vaccine. TCRdb reprocessed the RT-PCR reads with MiXCR, giving one entry per CDR3 protein. The sample has around 600,000 distinct CDR3 sequences; roughly 12% are singletons. A further study also used this sample, focusing on T cells expressing NK-cell markers.

Sequenced material: PBMCs from blood, taken on the day of vaccination. These receptors were obtained from a man aged 45-65 years who received an inactivated influenza vaccine. CDR3s leave out the opening cysteine and the closing phenylalanine or tryptophan. The order of the fields is V gene, D gene, clone size, J gene, CDR3 protein. The D gene is left open where the match is weak. Size is omitted from some rows. Given values are once, few, many or a class for expanded clones.

TRBV18	TRBD1	-	TRBJ2-3	ASSMGQGPDTQY
TRBV27	TRBD2	few	TRBJ2-7	ASSLAGGQTYEQY
TRBV4-3	-	-	TRBJ2-5	ASSRRWGVQETQY
TRBV28	TRBD2	-	TRBJ2-3	ASSFLAGPSTDTQY
TRBV7-2	-	few	TRBJ2-2	ASSLDRVQVGELF
TRBV20-1	TRBD1	-	TRBJ2-4	SASVGQGKNIQY
TRBV3-1	-	few	TRBJ1-2	ASSQDRWDAWGYGYT
TRBV5-8	-	-	TRBJ2-1	ASSAEGESEQF
TRBV12-3/TRBV12-4	TRBD1	many	TRBJ2-6	ASSLRGPGANVLT
TRBV7-8	TRBD2	few	TRBJ2-3	ASSSGLAGARDTQY
TRBV7-9	TRBD1	few	TRBJ2-4	ASSFRTGEDIQY
TRBV12-3/TRBV12-4	-	few	TRBJ1-3	ASSLAGKFTGNTIY
TRBV4-1	-	-	TRBJ1-4	ASSQEERREKLF
TRBV4-3	-	-	TRBJ2-3	ASSSGTGKDTQY
TRBV4-1	TRBD2	-	TRBJ2-2	ASSHPTGRLAGGTNTGELF
TRBV6-1	TRBD2	-	TRBJ2-1	ASSGHETGLAAYNEQF